This T cell receptor (beta chain) was observed in a study of OX40 agonist ivuxolimab in advanced cancers. A note on the overall study: Ivuxolimab, which targeted the costimulatory receptor OX40 (CD134), was an agonistic, fully human IgG2 monoclonal antibody. Intravenous ivuxolimab was administered to patients every 2 weeks at six dose levels: 0.01, 0.1, 0.3, 1.5, 3 and 10 mg/kg. Among the 50 to 55 dose-escalation patients, 19 had hepatocellular carcinoma, 15 or so melanoma, 9 renal cell carcinoma and 9 head and neck cancer. In the dose-escalation cohort, roughly four fifths of patients were male, and the mean age was about 55 years, with a range of about 20 to 79. Patients were allowed to have had prior anti-PD-1, anti-PD-L1 or anti-CTLA-4 therapy, and around 41% of the dose-escalation patients had previously received checkpoint inhibitors. Partial responses occurred in three dose-escalation patients: two with cutaneous melanoma and one with hepatocellular carcinoma. Peripheral TCRbeta sequencing aimed to test whether ivuxolimab altered TCR sequence diversity and caused clonal T-cell expansion. The monotherapy dose-escalation portion (N ≈ 55 patients) of the phase I ivuxolimab trial is reported in the paper. Overall study results and their limits: Low levels of normalized T-cell clonal expansion were also seen in some patients who did not respond. In partial responders in the 0.1-3.0 mg/kg groups, normalized peripheral clonal expansion was found to be among the lowest, especially among CD8+ T cells. On average, CD8+ T cells showed more expanded clones than CD4+ T cells after ivuxolimab. The antigen specificity of the clonally expanded peripheral T cells was not determined. At doses from 0.1 to 3.0 mg/kg, clonal expansion was seen in both CD4+ and CD8+ blood T cells between baseline and week 6.

Comments on this clone: Which antigen it targets is not known. No quality values exist for individual bases; no much larger clone is one base distant.

Genomic DNA was extracted from sorted cells for sequencing of the TCRbeta CDR3 region. TCRbeta CDR3 regions were sequenced using the immunoSEQ Assay. TCRdb mirrors the immuneACCESS table, restricted to in-frame sequences. Some clones are absent from its copies; in checked studies, under half trace to an unresolved V gene, and the reason for the others is unknown. Recorded for this sample are some 40,000 clones; roughly 91% of them occurred a single time. The ten largest clones capture 0.5% to 0.65% of the sample. Inclusive of the bounding cysteine and phenylalanine, the CDR3 is 15 residues long. Of the read, only the CDR3 DNA is kept; its 45 bases are in frame from base 1. CDR1 and CDR2 are read off the germline V gene as KGHSH and LQKENI. Cut back by 2 bases and 1 base, the V and J ends lie 11 bases apart. Patients with autoimmune disease history or receiving systemic immunosuppression were excluded from the trial. Peripheral blood for TCR sequencing was collected from all dose cohorts at baseline, on cycle 4 day 1, and on cycle 7 day 1. Samples were obtained from an open-label, multicenter, first-in-human phase I dose-escalation trial of ivuxolimab. The trial enrolled adults with locally advanced or metastatic head and neck squamous cell, hepatocellular, melanoma or renal cell carcinoma. CD4+ and CD8+ T cells were sorted separately from peripheral blood before TCR sequencing.

The rearranged chain carries TRBV18 and TRBJ1-1, with the D gene not clear enough to name. The clonotype comes from an adult with an advanced solid tumor such as melanoma, head and neck, liver or kidney cancer. The specimen was CD4+ or CD8+ T cells sorted from blood, collected in a trial of the OX40 agonist ivuxolimab. The sequenced DNA is TGTGCCAGCTCACCATTTGGGGAGACGAACACTGAAGCTTTCTTT. Translated, it reads CASSPFGETNTEAFF.